The TCR beta chain under discussion was sequenced for a study of response to subunit inactivated influenza vaccine. This clonotype was seen a few times. The CDR3 is 15 residues long. The V segment lost 5 bases and the J segment 2 bases; nucleotides outside the gene matches: 6. CDR1 and CDR2 from the germline V gene are MNHEY and SVGEGT. TCRdb re-analysed the RT-PCR reads in MiXCR, keeping a single row per CDR3 protein. In the table there are about 500,000 distinct CDR3 sequences, about 15% of which are singletons. The sequencing used CD4+ T cells sorted from PBMCs, collected about 24 months after vaccination. The chain carries TRBV6-2 or TRBV6-3 and TRBJ2-1, with 7 bases lining up with TRBD1. The receptor comes from a man between 50 and 75 years old who received an inactivated influenza vaccine. The CDR3 here is CASSTRQGPYNEQFF. DNA of the CDR3: TGTGCCAGCAGTACCCGACAGGGACCCTACAATGAGCAGTTCTTC.